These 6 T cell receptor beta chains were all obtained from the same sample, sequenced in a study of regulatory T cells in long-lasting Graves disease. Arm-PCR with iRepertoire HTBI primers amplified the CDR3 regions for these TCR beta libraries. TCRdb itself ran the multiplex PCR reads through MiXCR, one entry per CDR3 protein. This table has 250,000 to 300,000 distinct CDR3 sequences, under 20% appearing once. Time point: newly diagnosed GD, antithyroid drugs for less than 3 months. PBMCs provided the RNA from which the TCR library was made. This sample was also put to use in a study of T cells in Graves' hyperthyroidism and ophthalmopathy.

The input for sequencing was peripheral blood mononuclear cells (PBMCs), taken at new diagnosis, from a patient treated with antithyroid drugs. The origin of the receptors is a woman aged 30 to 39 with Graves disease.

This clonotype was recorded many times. For the CDR3, the DNA is TGTGCCAGCAGGGAAAGTCCGTCGTATGGCTACACCTTC. Translating it yields CASRESPSYGYTF. The V gene is TRBV6-1, the J gene TRBJ1-2; no firm D call. Germline CDR1 is MNHNS and CDR2 is SASEGT. V was clipped by 6 bases and J by 5 bases, with 13 bases between them. The CDR3 has 13 amino acids.

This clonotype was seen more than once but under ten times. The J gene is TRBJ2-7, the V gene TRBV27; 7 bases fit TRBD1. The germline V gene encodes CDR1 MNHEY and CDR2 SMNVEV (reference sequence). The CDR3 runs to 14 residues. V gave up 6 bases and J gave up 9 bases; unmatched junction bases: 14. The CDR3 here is CASSTDREAGGQYF. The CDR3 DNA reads TGTGCCAGCAGCACGGACAGAGAGGCAGGGGGGCAGTACTTC.

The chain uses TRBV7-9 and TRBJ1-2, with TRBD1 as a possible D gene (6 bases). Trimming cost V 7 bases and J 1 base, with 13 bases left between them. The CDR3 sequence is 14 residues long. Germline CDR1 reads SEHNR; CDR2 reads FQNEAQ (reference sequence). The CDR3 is CASTRQAYNYGYTF. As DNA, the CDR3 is TGTGCCAGCACCAGACAGGCCTATAACTATGGCTACACCTTC.

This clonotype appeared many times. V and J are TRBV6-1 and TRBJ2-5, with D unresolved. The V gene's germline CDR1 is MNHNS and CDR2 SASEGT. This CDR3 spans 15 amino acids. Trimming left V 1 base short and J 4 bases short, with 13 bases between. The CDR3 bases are TGTGCCAGCAGTGAAGGTCCGCGATCAGGAGAGACCCAGTACTTC. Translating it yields CASSEGPRSGETQYF.

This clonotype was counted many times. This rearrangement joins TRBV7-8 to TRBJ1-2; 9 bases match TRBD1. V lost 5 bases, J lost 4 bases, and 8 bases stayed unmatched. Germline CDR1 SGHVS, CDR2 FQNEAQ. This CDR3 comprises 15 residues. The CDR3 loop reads CASSPNRGRGYGYTF. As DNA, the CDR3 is TGTGCCAGCAGCCCTAACAGGGGGCGGGGCTATGGCTACACCTTC.

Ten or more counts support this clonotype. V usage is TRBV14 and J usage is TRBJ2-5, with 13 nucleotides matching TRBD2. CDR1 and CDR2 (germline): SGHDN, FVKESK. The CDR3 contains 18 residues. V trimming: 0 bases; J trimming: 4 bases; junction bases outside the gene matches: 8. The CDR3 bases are TGTGCCAGCAGCCAAGATCCCGGACTAGCGGGGGTACGAGAGACCCAGTACTTC. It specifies CASSQDPGLAGVRETQYF.